The subject of this entry is one T cell receptor (beta chain). This specimen comes from a study of blood T cell repertoires in COVID-19. Whole-study context: Whether acute or convalescent, the COVID-19 samples came from the United States, Italy and Spain. PBMCs, B-cell-depleted T cells, or T cells were the source of the cDNA or gDNA that made up the material.

In the original analysis: Researchers report that nucleated cell counts were estimated from reference gene primer amplification. Sequenced by immunoSEQ multiplex PCR; TCRdb stores in-frame clones only, minus some. The DNA was the basis for D and trimming; V, J and clone size are from that table. The sample yields hundreds of thousands of clones, about 80% seen once. Germline CDR1 SGHVS, CDR2 FQNEAQ. CDR3 length: 15 amino acids. V was pared by 2 bases and J by 4 bases, with 12 bases between. Source material: peripheral blood. The rearrangement joins TRBV7-8 to TRBJ1-5, with a tentative D call TRBD1 (6 bases). The TCR comes from a woman aged 35 to 49 with active or convalescent COVID-19. The CDR3 bases are TGTGCCAGCAGCTTAAGCCGGGACACAAATCAGCCCCAGCATTTT. The encoded protein is CASSLSRDTNQPQHF.